What follows describes a single T cell receptor (beta chain). Its antigen is currently unknown. Sequencing used immunoSEQ multiplex PCR; TCRdb keeps in-frame clones, though not all of them. This table has 95,000 to 150,000 clones, around 92% appearing once. The sample originates from a study of T cell responses to AZD1222 COVID-19 vaccine. Background on the study: Doses given second, at about 4 or about 12 weeks, were pooled. Overall study findings and caveats: Donor demographics were predominantly white British with a female majority; clonal diversity may be underestimated. Reports say nearly half of spike-specific TCRs go after unmutated variant regions.

Looked up from germline, CDR1 is SGHRS and CDR2 is YFSETQ. This CDR3 contains 14 residues. V was clipped by 0 bases and J by 5 bases, with 8 bases between them. The chain employs TRBV5-1 and TRBJ1-4; D remains unclear. The TCR originated in an adult in good health. The source material was peripheral blood, sampled on day 0 of AZD1222 vaccination. In DNA form, the CDR3 reads TGCGCCAGCAGCTTGGTGGCCGGGAATGAAAAACTGTTTTTT. Translated, it gives CASSLVAGNEKLFF. Combining the CDR3 with reference TRBV5-1 and TRBJ1-4 gives the whole variable domain KAGVTQTPRYLIKTRGQQVTLSCSPISGHRSVSWYQQTPGQGLQFLFEYFSETQRNKGNFPGRFSGRQFSNSRSEMNVSTLELGDSALYLCASSLVAGNEKLFFGSGTQLSVL.